This T cell receptor beta chain was captured by sequencing in a study of neurological immune-mediated disorders (dated by TCRdb to the late 2010s). At the level of the whole study: Among the 34 multiple sclerosis patients, relapsing-remitting MS accounted for approximately 31 and secondary progressive MS accounted for 3. Peripheral blood TCR-beta repertoires from patients with HTLV-I-associated myelopathy (HAM/TSP), patients with multiple sclerosis, and healthy controls were compared in the study using UMI-based sequencing. The 90 to 110 TCR-beta libraries covered PBMC samples along with longitudinal samples, technical triplicates, and paired sorted CD4+ and CD8+ T-cell subsets. Longitudinal HAM/TSP and healthy donors were sampled at 3 time-points each (about 3-45 month intervals). The cohort included roughly 71 subjects: approximately 15 with HAM/TSP, some 35 with multiple sclerosis, and 20 or so healthy controls.

This clonotype was seen at least ten times. It has no known antigen specificity. There are no base qualities to consult, and no much larger clone falls within one base. In light of the paper, this sample's time point label describes: longitudinal time-point 3. For the unsorted PBMC libraries, 2 million PBMCs were stored in RNAlater at -80 degrees C until RNA extraction and were used to generate the libraries. The multiple sclerosis patients were enrolled in a US clinical protocol that evaluated disease progression with magnetic resonance imaging. Peripheral blood was subjected to Ficoll-Hypaque density gradient centrifugation to isolate PBMCs, which were then cryopreserved in liquid nitrogen. What the work shows at the level of the full study, not this receptor alone: The MS cluster was not associated with any clinical or MRI features, and the authors stated that larger cohorts are needed. The highest TCR clonal expansion was observed in HAM/TSP patients, whereas the lowest was observed in MS patients, even when compared with healthy controls. No identical CDR3 amino acid sequences were shared among expanded clones across subjects, suggesting private TCR-beta repertoires in all groups. In a phylogenetic analysis, the repertoires of 18 out of 34 MS patients fell into a single cluster of related CDR3 sequences, pointing to a possible signature at the repertoire level.

To synthesize cDNA, template-switch 5'RACE was performed with a primer carrying a 10-nucleotide random unique molecular identifier so that each TCR transcript was tagged. Every sequencing run yielded over 190 million TCR-beta sequences covering 15-18 subjects. The RNeasy kit was used for extraction of total RNA. Using the KAPA Real-time Library Amplification kit, TCR-beta VDJ regions were amplified with primers for the TCR constant region and the 5'RACE anchor. A first PCR added sample indexes and Illumina adaptors, after which a second PCR increased the library yield. After Ampure bead purification, the TCR product of roughly 650 bp was size-selected on a 2% E-gel SizeSelection system. Before pooling, libraries had their quality checked on a Bioanalyzer, their concentration measured with Qubit, and their quantity determined with the Kapa Library Quantification kit. Paired-end 2 x 150 bp sequencing of the libraries was performed on an Illumina HiSeq 2500. To increase sequence diversity, about 25-30% phiX was spiked into each library pool. On the authors' methods: The UMI-based MiGEC pipeline processed quality-filtered reads and removed over 80% of raw TCR sequences during error correction. IMGT germline references were used for alignment of VDJ genes, and clonotypes were defined by a unique CDR3 amino acid sequence together with V-J genes. Clonal expansion, Shannon diversity and CDR3 relatedness (CalcPairwiseDistances, ClusterSamples) were evaluated with VDJtools, and phylogenetic trees were built with CLCbio workbench. Expanded clones were defined as having at least 8 unique UMIs, based on coefficient-of-variation modelling across technical triplicates. Using fastp at Q25 and MiXCR, TCRdb reprocessed the public reads and kept productive beta chains. For every CDR3 protein sequence, its rows merge into one entry that carries the most common genes and DNA. For this entry, the V and J calls and clone size follow TCRdb and not the study's own pipeline. For this sample there are about 80,000 distinct CDR3 sequences; under 4.5% appear just once. The top ten clones comprise approximately 5.4% of the sample.

The junction shows trimming of 8 bases on V and 1 base on J, and the gene matches do not reach 4 bases of it. The CDR3 covers 13 residues, taking in both the cysteine and the phenylalanine. Only the CDR3 portion is preserved as DNA: 39 bases, with reading frame beginning at the first base. CDR1 MRHNA and CDR2 SNTAGT were looked up in the germline V gene. The sample was PBMCs. The clonotype comes from a woman aged 55 to 70 with multiple sclerosis. The chain is made from TRBV6-4 and TRBJ2-5; 7 central bases correspond to TRBD1. The CDR3 in this case is CASSRDSQETQYF. Here is the DNA: TGTGCCAGCTCTCGGGACAGCCAAGAGACCCAGTACTTC.